This TCR beta chain was found in a study of cytomegalovirus exposure and HLA in healthy donors. Findings and caveats of the study: Later analysis indicated greater clonal expansion among HLA-associated TCR beta chains than among equally common other chains.

Remarks on this clone: The antigen is undetermined.

With V trimmed by 4 bases and J by 6 bases, 14 bases remained unmatched. This CDR3 region has 16 residues. Looked up from germline, CDR1 is SGHRS and CDR2 is YFSETQ. 13 Jbeta primers and 60 Vbeta primers were used for the PCR. The table came from immunoSEQ multiplex PCR; TCRdb's copy has only in-frame clones and leaves some out. The sample includes 150,000 to 160,000 clones, 65% to 90% of them seen just once. This TCR was recovered from a woman aged 45 to 65 in good health and CMV-seropositive. The chain carries TRBV5-1 and TRBJ1-2, with TRBD1 matching over 8 bases. Sequenced material: PBMCs. CDR3 region: CASSHNRQGRGDGYTF. The CDR3 nucleotides are TGCGCCAGCAGCCACAACAGACAGGGGAGGGGTGATGGCTACACCTTC.